This TCR beta chain is from a study of a mutant IDH1 vaccine in newly diagnosed glioma. Overall study context: Most patients had received both radiotherapy and temozolomide, the prior options being radiotherapy, temozolomide, or both. At week 47 came visit V13, while visit V12 had come at week 35. Study results and limitations: There were vaccine-induced immune responses in around 93% of the patients. Seemingly, pseudoprogression had no relation to changes in the top peripheral T cell clonotypes.

Note on this clone: Its target is not known.

CDR3 length equals 17 residues. The junction had 8 bases not matched to a gene; V was cut back by 4 bases and J by 1 base. CDR1 is SGHTA, CDR2 FQGNSA, per germline. Time point: week 35, safety follow-up. With topical imiquimod, each dose of the vaccine consisted of 300 ug of mutant IDH1 20-mer peptide. Method: immunoSEQ multiplex PCR; TCRdb's copy keeps in-frame clones and lacks some. In the table there are roughly 44,000 clones, roughly 79% of which are singletons. The chain is built from TRBV7-2 and TRBJ2-7; 12 bases match TRBD2. The TCR sequence derives from a woman between 40 and 55 years old with glioma. Some clones in this sample may be carry-over from other donors' samples. The material sequenced was PBMCs, taken from a glioma patient whose treatment included an IDH1 peptide vaccine. The CDR3 nucleotides read TGTGCCAGCAGCTCACCGACTAGCGGGAGTCGGTCCTACGAGCAGTACTTC. It codes for CASSSPTSGSRSYEQYF.